The present entry profiles one T cell receptor beta chain with its context. This clone was observed a single time. Its antigen is not yet known. No much larger clone is present one base from it, and per-base qualities are unavailable. Whole blood was collected in K2EDTA tubes by collaborating institutions according to the institutions' own protocols. For TCRbeta analysis, collaborator samples were shipped as frozen whole blood, as isolated PBMCs, or as DNA extracted from either sample type. Its CDR3 holds 14 amino acids, cysteine through phenylalanine. The read is trimmed to its CDR3 DNA, 42 bases read in frame from base 1. In the germline V gene, CDR1 corresponds to MNHEY and CDR2 to SVGEGT. The germline V end is reduced by 5 bases and the J end by 2 bases; junction bases left unmatched: 6. TCRbeta CDR3 regions were amplified from genomic DNA by means of the immunoSEQ Assay, a bias-controlled multiplex PCR. On the authors' methods: The number of nucleated cells in each sample was estimated by amplification of reference gene primers within the assay. To quantify the absolute abundance of each unique TCRbeta CDR3 rearrangement, sequence reads were collapsed and filtered. Productive Simpson clonality was computed per sample as the square root of Simpson's diversity index over productive rearrangements. What TCRdb holds here is the immuneACCESS table cut down to in-frame rearrangements. Part of the clones is not present; checked against another copy, under half of the missing clones reflect an unresolved V gene, and the others are unexplained. V and J calls and clone size are given by that table; D and trimming were obtained from the DNA. The table for this sample lists around 70,000 clones; 75% to 85% of them were counted only once. Around a sixth of the sample goes to the ten largest clones.

The data originate from a study of blood T cell repertoires in COVID-19 (dated by TCRdb to the early 2020s). Broadly, across the study: Samples covering the acute and convalescent phases of COVID-19 were provided by collaborators in the United States, Italy and Spain. The prospective study material was composed of cDNA or gDNA derived from T cells, B-cell-depleted T cells, or PBMCs. Deeply sampled blood TCRbeta repertoires from subjects exposed to, actively infected with, or recovered from COVID-19 were included in the dataset. A freely available public database, intended as a resource for researchers studying the immune response to SARS-CoV-2, is where the repertoires were released. The samples were drawn from the first 160 participants of the ongoing ImmuneRACE study and from 950 to 1,500 subjects provided by 6 global collaborators. Sample metadata almost always included a de-identified subject ID, COVID-19 status, age in years and sex. Where HLA class I and class II types were available, the types were taken from metadata supplied by the sample provider, not from assay-based typing. What the work shows at the level of the full study, not this receptor alone: The amount of clinical and demographic metadata varied by source and participant and was provided uncurated.

The V and J genes are TRBV6-2 or TRBV6-3 and TRBJ2-7, with 7 central nucleotides matching TRBD2. This receptor was taken from a human donor in a cohort sampled during active COVID-19. Sample: peripheral blood. The CDR3 reads CASSPSSGTYEQYF. The nucleotide sequence reads TGTGCCAGCAGTCCCTCTAGCGGAACCTACGAGCAGTACTTC.